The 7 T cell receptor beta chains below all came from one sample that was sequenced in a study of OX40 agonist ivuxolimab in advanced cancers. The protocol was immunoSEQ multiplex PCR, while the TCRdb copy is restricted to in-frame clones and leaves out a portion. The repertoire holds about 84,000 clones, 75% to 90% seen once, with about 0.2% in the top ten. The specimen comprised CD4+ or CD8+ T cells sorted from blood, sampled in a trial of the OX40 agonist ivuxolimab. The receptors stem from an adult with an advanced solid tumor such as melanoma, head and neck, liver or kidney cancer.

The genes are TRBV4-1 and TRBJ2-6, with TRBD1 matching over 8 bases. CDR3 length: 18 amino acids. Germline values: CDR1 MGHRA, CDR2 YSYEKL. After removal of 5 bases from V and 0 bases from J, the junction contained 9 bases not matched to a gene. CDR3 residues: CASSVWTGKTSGANVLTF. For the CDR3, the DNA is TGCGCCAGCAGCGTATGGACAGGGAAAACCTCTGGGGCCAACGTCCTGACTTTC.

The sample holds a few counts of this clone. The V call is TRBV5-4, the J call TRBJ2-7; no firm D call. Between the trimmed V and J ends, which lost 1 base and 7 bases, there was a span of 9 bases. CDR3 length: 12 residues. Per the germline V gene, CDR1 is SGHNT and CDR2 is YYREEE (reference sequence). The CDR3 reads CASSLYPLEQYF. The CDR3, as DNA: TGTGCCAGCAGCTTGTACCCCCTTGAGCAGTACTTC. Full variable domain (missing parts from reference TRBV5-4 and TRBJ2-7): ETGVTQSPTHLIKTRGQQVTLRCSSQSGHNTVSWYQQALGQGPQFIFQYYREEENGRGNFPPRFSGLQFPNYSSELNVNALELDDSALYLCASSLYPLEQYFGPGTRLTVT.

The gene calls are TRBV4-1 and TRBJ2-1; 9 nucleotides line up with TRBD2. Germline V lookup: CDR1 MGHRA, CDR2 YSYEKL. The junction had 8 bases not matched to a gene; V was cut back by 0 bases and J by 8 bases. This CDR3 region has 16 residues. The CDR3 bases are TGCGCCAGCAGCCAAGATGGCGGGGGGGCGGGAGATGAGCAGTTCTTC. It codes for CASSQDGGGAGDEQFF.

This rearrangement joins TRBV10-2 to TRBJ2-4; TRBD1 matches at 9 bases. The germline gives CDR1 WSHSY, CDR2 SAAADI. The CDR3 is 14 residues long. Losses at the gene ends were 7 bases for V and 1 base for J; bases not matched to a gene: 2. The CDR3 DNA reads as TGCGCCAGCATAGACAGGGGGGCCAAAAACATTCAGTACTTC. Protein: CASIDRGAKNIQYF.

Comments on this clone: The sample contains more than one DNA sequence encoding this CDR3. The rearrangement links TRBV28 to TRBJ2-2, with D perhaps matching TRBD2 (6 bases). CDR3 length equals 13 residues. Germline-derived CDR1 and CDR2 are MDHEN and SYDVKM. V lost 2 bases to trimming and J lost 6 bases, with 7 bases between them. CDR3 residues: CASSLPGAGELFF. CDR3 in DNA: TGTGCCAGCAGTTTACCGGGAGCCGGGGAGCTGTTTTTT.

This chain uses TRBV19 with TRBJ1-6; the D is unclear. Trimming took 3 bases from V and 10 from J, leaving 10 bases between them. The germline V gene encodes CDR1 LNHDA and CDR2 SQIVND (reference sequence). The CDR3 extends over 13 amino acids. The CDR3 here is CASSIRVESPLHF. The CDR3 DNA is TGTGCCAGTAGTATTCGGGTAGAATCACCCCTCCACTTT.

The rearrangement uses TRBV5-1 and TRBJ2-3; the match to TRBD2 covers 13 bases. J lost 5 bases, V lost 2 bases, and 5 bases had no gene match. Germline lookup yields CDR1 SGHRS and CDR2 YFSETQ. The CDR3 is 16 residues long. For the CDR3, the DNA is TGCGCCAGCAGCTTTGGGTGGACTAGCGGGAGAGATACGCAGTATTTT. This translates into CASSFGWTSGRDTQYF.